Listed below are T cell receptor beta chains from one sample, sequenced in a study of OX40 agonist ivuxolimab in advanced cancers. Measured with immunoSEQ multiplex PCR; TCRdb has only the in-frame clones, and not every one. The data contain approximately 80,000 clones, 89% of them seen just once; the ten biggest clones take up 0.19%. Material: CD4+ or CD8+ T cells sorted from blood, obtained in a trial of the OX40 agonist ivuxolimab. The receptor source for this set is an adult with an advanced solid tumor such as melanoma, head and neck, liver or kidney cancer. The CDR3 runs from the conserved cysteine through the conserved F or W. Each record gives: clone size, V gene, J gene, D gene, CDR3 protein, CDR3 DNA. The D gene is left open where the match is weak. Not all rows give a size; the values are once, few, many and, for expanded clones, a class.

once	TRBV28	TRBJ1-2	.	CASSPQGYGYTF	TGTGCCAGCAGTCCGCAGGGGTATGGCTACACCTTC
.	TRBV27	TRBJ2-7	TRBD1	CASSPTRPGQGAREQYF	TGTGCCAGCAGCCCCACACGGCCGGGACAGGGGGCGCGCGAGCAGTACTTC
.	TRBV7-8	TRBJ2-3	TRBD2	CASSPREGWGTDTQYF	TGTGCCAGCAGCCCAAGGGAGGGATGGGGCACAGATACGCAGTATTTT
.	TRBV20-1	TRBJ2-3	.	CSIGITDTQYF	TGCAGTATAGGGATCACAGATACGCAGTATTTT
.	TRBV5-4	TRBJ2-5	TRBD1	CASTRGLVETQYF	TGTGCCAGCACCAGGGGGCTTGTAGAGACCCAGTACTTC
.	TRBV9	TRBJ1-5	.	CASSRDSHQPQHF	TGTGCCAGCAGCCGGGACTCCCATCAGCCCCAGCATTTT
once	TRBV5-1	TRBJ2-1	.	CASSFSGVSYNEQFF	TGCGCCAGCAGCTTTTCAGGTGTTTCCTACAATGAGCAGTTCTTC
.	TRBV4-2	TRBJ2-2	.	CASRPDGGELFF	TGTGCCAGCAGACCGGACGGCGGGGAGCTGTTTTTT
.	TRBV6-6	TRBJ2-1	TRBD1	CALSRDRGTEQFF	TGTGCCCTCTCGAGGGACAGGGGGACAGAGCAGTTCTTC
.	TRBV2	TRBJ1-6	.	CASSGPDSPLHF	TGTGCCAGCAGTGGACCGGATTCACCCCTCCACTTT
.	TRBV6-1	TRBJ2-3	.	CASTGAGNTDTQYF	TGTGCCAGCACGGGGGCGGGAAACACAGATACGCAGTATTTT
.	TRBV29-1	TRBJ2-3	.	CSVEARSSSTDTQYF	TGCAGCGTTGAGGCCAGGTCCTCTAGCACAGATACGCAGTATTTT
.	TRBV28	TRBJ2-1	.	CASSTLYHSNRRNEQFF	TGTGCCAGCAGTACACTCTACCATAGTAATAGGCGCAATGAGCAGTTCTTC
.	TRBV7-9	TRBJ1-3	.	CASSASPLRGPSSGNTIYF	TGTGCCAGCAGCGCATCTCCTCTAAGGGGCCCAAGCTCTGGAAACACCATATATTTT
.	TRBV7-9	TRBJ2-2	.	CASRRGDIGELFF	TGTGCCAGCCGCCGGGGCGATATCGGGGAGCTGTTTTTT
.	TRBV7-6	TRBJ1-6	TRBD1	CASRTNRGSPLHF	TGTGCCAGCAGGACGAACAGGGGCTCACCCCTCCACTTT
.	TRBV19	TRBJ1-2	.	CASSIRGRQTVNGYTF	TGTGCCAGTAGTATTCGGGGCAGACAGACGGTAAATGGCTACACCTTC
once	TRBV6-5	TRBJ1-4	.	CASRRHRLTNEKLFF	TGTGCCAGCAGGCGTCACAGGTTAACTAATGAAAAACTGTTTTTT
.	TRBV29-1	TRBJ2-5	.	CSVEPGQETQYF	TGCAGCGTTGAACCGGGCCAAGAGACCCAGTACTTC
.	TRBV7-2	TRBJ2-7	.	CASSLVGYEQYF	TGTGCCAGCAGCTTGGTTGGATACGAGCAGTACTTC
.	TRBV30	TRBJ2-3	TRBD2	CAWNLGLAATDTQYF	TGTGCCTGGAACCTGGGACTAGCGGCCACAGATACGCAGTATTTT
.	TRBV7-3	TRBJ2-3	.	CASSLGTISTDTQYF	TGTGCCAGCAGCTTAGGGACAATTAGCACAGATACGCAGTATTTT
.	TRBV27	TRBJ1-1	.	CASSLLVNTEAFF	TGTGCCAGCAGTTTATTGGTTAACACTGAAGCTTTCTTT
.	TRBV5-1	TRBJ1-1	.	CASSLLFGEMNTEAFF	TGCGCCAGCAGCTTGTTATTCGGGGAGATGAACACTGAAGCTTTCTTT
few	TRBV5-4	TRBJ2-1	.	CASSLIDRPTYNEQFF	TGTGCCAGCAGCTTAATTGACAGGCCAACCTACAATGAGCAGTTCTTC
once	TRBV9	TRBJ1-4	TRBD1	CASSPGGDRDAKLFF	TGTGCCAGCAGCCCGGGTGGGGACAGGGACGCAAAACTGTTTTTT
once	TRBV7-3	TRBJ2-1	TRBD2	CASSLGLAFNEQFF	TGTGCCAGCAGCTTGGGACTAGCCTTCAATGAGCAGTTCTTC
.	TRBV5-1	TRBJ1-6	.	CASSLQGDGNSPLHF	TGCGCCAGCAGCCTGCAGGGAGATGGGAATTCACCCCTCCACTTT
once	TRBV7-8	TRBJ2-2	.	CAQFGLQTTGELFF	TGTGCCCAATTTGGACTTCAAACCACCGGGGAGCTGTTTTTT
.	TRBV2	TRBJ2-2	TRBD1	CASSEGLGTGIGELFF	TGTGCCAGCAGTGAAGGTTTGGGGACAGGGATCGGGGAGCTGTTTTTT
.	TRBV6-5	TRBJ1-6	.	CASSRTYYNSPLHF	TGTGCCAGCAGCCGGACCTACTATAATTCACCCCTCCACTTT
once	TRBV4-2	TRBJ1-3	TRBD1	CASSQSGGTAYSGNTIYF	TGTGCCAGCAGCCAAAGTGGGGGGACAGCCTACTCTGGAAACACCATATATTTT
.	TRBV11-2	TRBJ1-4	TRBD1	CASSPGQGAEKLFF	TGTGCCAGCAGCCCCGGACAGGGGGCTGAAAAACTGTTTTTT
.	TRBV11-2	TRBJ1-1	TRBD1	CASSQTGYQAFF	TGTGCCAGCAGCCAGACAGGGTATCAAGCTTTCTTT
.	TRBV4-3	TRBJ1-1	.	CASSQDLGGREAFF	TGCGCCAGCAGCCAAGATCTGGGGGGCCGAGAAGCTTTCTTT
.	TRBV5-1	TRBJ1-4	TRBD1	CASSQHRGEKLFF	TGCGCCAGCAGCCAGCACAGGGGCGAAAAACTGTTTTTT
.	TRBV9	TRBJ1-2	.	CASSVEIQGRGYTF	TGTGCCAGCAGCGTAGAGATCCAGGGACGAGGCTACACCTTC
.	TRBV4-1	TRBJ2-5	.	CASSQWTQETQYF	TGCGCCAGCAGCCAATGGACTCAAGAGACCCAGTACTTC
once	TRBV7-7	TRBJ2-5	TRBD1	CASSSRTGTETQYF	TGTGCTAGCAGCTCCCGGACAGGGACAGAGACCCAGTACTTC
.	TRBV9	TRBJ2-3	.	CASKRQSTDTQYF	TGTGCCAGCAAGCGGCAGTCTACAGATACGCAGTATTTT
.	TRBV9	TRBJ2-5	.	CASSAHSGVQETQYF	TGTGCCAGCAGCGCACACTCAGGGGTTCAAGAGACCCAGTACTTC